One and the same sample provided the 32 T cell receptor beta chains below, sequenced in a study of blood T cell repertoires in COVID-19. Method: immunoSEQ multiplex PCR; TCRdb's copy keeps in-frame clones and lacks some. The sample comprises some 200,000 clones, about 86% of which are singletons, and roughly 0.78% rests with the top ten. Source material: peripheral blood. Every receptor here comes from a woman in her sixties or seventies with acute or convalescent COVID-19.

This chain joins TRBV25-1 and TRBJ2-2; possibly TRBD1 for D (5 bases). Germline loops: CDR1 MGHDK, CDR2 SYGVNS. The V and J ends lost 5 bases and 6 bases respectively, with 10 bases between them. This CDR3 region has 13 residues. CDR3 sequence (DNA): TGTGCCAGCAGTTTTAAGGGGTCCGGGGAGCTGTTTTTT. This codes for CASSFKGSGELFF.

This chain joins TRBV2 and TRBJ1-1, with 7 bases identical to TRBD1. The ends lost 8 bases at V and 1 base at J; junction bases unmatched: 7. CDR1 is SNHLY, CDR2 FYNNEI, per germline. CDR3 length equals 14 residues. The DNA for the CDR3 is TGTGCCAGCCGGACCGGGACAGCGAACACTGAAGCTTTCTTT. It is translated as CASRTGTANTEAFF. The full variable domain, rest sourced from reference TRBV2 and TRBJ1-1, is EPEVTQTPSHQVTQMGQEVILRCVPISNHLYFYWYRQILGQKVEFLVSFYNNEISEKSEIFDDQFSVERPDGSNFTLKIRSTKLEDSAMYFCASRTGTANTEAFFGQGTRLTVV.

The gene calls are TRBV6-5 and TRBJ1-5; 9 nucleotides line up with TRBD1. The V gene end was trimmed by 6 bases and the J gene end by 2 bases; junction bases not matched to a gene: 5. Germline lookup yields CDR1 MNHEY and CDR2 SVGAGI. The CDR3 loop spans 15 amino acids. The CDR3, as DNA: TGTGCCAGCAGGGACAGGGGAATCGGCAATCAGCCCCAGCATTTT. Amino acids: CASRDRGIGNQPQHF.

The CDR3 loop is CASSQRTSGADTQYF. CDR3 in DNA: TGTGCCAGCAGCCAACGGACTAGCGGGGCAGATACGCAGTATTTT. The rearrangement links TRBV14 to TRBJ2-3; TRBD2 matches 12 bases. This CDR3 spans 15 amino acids. Germline V gene lookup returns CDR1 SGHDN and CDR2 FVKESK. J was trimmed by 4 bases and V by 2 bases; bases with no gene match: 1.

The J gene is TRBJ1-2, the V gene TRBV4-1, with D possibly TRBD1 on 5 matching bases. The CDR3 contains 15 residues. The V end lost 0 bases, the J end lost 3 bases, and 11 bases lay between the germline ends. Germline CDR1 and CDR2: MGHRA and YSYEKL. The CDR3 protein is CASSQDRGFYYGYTF. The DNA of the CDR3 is TGCGCCAGCAGCCAAGATCGGGGGTTTTACTATGGCTACACCTTC.

CDR3 nucleotides: TGTGCCAGCAGCCCTCGGGGGGCCAGCAGGAATGAGCAGTTCTTC. The encoded protein is CASSPRGASRNEQFF. This rearrangement joins TRBV5-8 to TRBJ2-1; weak D call: TRBD2 (7 bases). CDR3 length: 15 amino acids. Between the trimmed V and J ends, which lost 4 bases and 7 bases, there was a span of 18 bases. From germline, CDR1 is SGHTS and CDR2 YDEGEE.

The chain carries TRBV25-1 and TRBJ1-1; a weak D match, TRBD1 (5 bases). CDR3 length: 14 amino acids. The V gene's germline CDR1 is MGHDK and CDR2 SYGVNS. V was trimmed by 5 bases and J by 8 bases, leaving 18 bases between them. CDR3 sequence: CASSTQGAGGEAFF. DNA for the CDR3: TGTGCCAGCAGTACCCAGGGTGCGGGGGGAGAAGCTTTCTTT.

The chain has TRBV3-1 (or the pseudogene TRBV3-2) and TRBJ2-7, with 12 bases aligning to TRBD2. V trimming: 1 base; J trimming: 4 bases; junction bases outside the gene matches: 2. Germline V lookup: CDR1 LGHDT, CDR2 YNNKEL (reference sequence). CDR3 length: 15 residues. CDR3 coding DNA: TGTGCCAGCAGCCAAGGGACTAGCGGGATATACGAGCAGTACTTC. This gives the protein CASSQGTSGIYEQYF.

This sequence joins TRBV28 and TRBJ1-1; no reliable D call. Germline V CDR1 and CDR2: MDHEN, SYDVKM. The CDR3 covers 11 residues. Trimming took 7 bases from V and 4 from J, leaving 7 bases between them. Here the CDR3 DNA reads TGTGCCAGCACTACGGGCACTGAAGCTTTCTTT. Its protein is CASTTGTEAFF. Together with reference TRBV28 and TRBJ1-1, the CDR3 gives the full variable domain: DVKVTQSSRYLVKRTGEKVFLECVQDMDHENMFWYRQDPGLGLRLIYFSYDVKMKEKGDIPEGYSVSREKKERFSLILESASTNQTSMYLCASTTGTEAFFGQGTRLTVV.

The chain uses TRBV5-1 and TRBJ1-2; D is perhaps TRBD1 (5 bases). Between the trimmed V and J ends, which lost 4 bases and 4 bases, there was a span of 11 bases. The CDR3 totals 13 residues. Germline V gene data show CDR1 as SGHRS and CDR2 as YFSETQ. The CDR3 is CASSAGPLYGYTF. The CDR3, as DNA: TGCGCCAGCAGCGCGGGACCGCTCTATGGCTACACCTTC.

The CDR3 here is CASSPFGGGTEAFF. The DNA of the CDR3 is TGTGCCAGCAGCCCCTTCGGCGGAGGAACTGAAGCTTTCTTT. The chain has TRBV6-5 and TRBJ1-1; no firm D call. The germline V gene has CDR1 MNHEY and CDR2 SVGAGI. The CDR3 has 14 amino acids. Trimming shortened V by 6 bases and J by 5 bases, and 16 bases separated the two germline ends.

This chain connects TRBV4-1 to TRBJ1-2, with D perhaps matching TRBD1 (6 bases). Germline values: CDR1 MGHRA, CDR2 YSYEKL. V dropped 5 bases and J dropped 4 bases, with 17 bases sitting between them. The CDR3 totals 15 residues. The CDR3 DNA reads TGCGCCAGCAGCAATTCAGTGGGGGCTGGCTATGGCTACACCTTC. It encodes CASSNSVGAGYGYTF.

This CDR3 reads CASAFGGRKTGELFF. CDR3 DNA: TGTGCCAGCGCCTTTGGCGGGAGGAAGACCGGGGAGCTGTTTTTT. V usage is TRBV28 and J usage is TRBJ2-2; the match to TRBD2 covers 8 bases. The CDR3 sequence is 15 residues long. The germline gives CDR1 MDHEN, CDR2 SYDVKM. The V segment lost 8 bases and the J segment 5 bases; nucleotides outside the gene matches: 10.

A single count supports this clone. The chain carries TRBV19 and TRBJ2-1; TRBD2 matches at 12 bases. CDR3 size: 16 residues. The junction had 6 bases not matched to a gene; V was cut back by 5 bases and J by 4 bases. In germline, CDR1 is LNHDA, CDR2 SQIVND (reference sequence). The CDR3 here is CASSLQLAGGYNEQFF. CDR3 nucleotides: TGTGCCAGTAGTTTACAACTAGCGGGAGGTTACAATGAGCAGTTCTTC. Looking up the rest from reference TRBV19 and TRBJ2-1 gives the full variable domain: DGGITQSPKYLFRKEGQNVTLSCEQNLNHDAMYWYRQDPGQGLRLIYYSQIVNDFQKGDIAEGYSVSREKKESFPLTVTSAQKNPTAFYLCASSLQLAGGYNEQFFGPGTRLTVL.

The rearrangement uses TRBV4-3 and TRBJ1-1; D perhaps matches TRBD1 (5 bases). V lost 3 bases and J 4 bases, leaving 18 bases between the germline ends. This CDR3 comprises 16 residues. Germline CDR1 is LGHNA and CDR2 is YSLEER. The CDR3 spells CASSHVEGRGSTEAFF. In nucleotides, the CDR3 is TGCGCCAGCAGCCACGTAGAAGGTCGGGGGAGCACTGAAGCTTTCTTT.

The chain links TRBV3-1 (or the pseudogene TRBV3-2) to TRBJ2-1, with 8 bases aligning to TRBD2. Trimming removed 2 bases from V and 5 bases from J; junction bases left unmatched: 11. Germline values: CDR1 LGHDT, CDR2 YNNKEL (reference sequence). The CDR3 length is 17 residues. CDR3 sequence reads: CASSQNGRAESHNEQFF. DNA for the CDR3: TGTGCCAGCAGCCAAAACGGGAGGGCCGAATCGCACAATGAGCAGTTCTTC.

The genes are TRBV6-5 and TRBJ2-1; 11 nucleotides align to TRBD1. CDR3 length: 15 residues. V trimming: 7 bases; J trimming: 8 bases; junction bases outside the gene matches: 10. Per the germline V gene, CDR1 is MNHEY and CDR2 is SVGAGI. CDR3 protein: CASKTGTGGSYEQFF. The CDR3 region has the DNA TGTGCCAGCAAGACCGGGACAGGGGGATCCTATGAGCAGTTCTTC.

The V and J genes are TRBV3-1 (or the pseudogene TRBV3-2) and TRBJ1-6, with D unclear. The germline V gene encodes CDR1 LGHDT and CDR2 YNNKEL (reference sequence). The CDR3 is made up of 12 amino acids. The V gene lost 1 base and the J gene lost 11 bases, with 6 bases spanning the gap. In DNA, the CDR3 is TGTGCCAGCAGCCAAGGTCCTCCACCCCTCCACTTT. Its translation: CASSQGPPPLHF.

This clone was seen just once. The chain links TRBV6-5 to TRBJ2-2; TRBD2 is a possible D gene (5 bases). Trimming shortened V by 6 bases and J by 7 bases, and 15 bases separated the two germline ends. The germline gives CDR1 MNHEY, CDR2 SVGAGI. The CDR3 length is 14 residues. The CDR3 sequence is CASRIRTVDGELFF. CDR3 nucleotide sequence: TGTGCCAGCAGGATAAGGACTGTAGACGGGGAGCTGTTTTTT.

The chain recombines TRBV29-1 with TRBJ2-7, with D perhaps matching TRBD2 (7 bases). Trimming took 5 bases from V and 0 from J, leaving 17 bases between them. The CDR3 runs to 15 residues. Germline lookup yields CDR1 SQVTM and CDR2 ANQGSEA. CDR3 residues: CSVKGGGRSSYEQYF. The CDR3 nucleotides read TGCAGCGTTAAAGGGGGGGGCCGCAGCTCCTACGAGCAGTACTTC.

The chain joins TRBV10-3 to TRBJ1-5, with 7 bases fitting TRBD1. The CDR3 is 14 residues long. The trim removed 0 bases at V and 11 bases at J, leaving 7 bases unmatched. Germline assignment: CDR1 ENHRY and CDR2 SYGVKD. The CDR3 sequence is CAISESGGQGAQHF. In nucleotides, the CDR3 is TGTGCCATCAGTGAGTCTGGGGGTCAGGGGGCCCAGCATTTT.

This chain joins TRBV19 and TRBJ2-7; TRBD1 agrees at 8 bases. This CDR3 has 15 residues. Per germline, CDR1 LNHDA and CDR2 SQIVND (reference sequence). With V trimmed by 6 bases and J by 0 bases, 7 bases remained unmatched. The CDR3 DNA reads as TGTGCCAGTAGGGGCCGGGACAGGAGCTCCTACGAGCAGTACTTC. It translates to CASRGRDRSSYEQYF.

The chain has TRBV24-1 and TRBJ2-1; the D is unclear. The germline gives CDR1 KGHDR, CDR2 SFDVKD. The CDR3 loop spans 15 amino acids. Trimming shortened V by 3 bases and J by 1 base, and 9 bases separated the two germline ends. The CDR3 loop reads CATSDPRQSYNEQFF. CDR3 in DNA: TGTGCCACCAGTGATCCGCGACAATCCTACAATGAGCAGTTCTTC.

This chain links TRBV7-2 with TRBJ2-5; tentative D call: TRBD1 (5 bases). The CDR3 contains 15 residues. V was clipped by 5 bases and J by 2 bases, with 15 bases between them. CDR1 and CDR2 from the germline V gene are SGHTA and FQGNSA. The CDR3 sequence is CASSPEWAGQETQYF. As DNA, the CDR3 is TGTGCCAGCAGCCCAGAGTGGGCAGGGCAAGAGACCCAGTACTTC. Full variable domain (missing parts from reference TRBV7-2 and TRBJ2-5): GAGVSQSPSNKVTEKGKDVELRCDPISGHTALYWYRQSLGQGLEFLIYFQGNSAPDKSGLPSDRFSAERTGGSVSTLTIQRTQQEDSAVYLCASSPEWAGQETQYFGPGTRLLVL.

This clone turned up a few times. CDR3 bases: TGTGCCAGCAGCTTAATGGCTGACACTGAAGCTTTCTTT. It is translated as CASSLMADTEAFF. This rearrangement joins TRBV11-1 to TRBJ1-1; D not certain. CDR1 and CDR2 from the germline V gene are SGHAT and FQDESV (reference sequence). CDR3 length equals 13 residues. The V and J ends lost 2 bases and 3 bases respectively, with 7 bases between them.

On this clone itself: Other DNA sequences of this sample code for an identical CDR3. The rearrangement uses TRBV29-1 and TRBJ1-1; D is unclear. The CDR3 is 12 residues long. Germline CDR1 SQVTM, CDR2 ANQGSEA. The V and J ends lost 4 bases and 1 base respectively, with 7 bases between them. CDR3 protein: CSVVGGNTEAFF. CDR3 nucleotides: TGCAGCGTTGTAGGAGGGAACACTGAAGCTTTCTTT.

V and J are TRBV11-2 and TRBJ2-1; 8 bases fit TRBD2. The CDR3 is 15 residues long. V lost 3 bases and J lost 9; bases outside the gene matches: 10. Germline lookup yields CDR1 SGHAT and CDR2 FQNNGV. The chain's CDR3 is CASSLSGLVGTEQFF. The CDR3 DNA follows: TGTGCCAGCAGCTTGTCGGGACTAGTGGGGACTGAGCAGTTCTTC.

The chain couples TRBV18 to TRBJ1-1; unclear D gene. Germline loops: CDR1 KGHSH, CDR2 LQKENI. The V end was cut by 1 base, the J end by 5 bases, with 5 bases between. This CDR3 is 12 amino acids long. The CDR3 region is CASSPLRTEAFF. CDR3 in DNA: TGTGCCAGCTCACCACTGAGGACTGAAGCTTTCTTT.

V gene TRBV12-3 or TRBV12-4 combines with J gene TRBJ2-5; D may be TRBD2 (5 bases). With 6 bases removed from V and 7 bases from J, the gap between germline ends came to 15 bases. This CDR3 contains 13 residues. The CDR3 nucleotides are TGTGCCAGCAGCCAGGACTCCTCGGGGACCCAGTACTTC. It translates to CASSQDSSGTQYF.

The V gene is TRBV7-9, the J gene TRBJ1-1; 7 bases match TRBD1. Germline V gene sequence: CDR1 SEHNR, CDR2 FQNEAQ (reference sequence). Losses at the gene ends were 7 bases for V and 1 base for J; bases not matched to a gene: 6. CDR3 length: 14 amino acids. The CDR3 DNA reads TGTGCCAGCATCTCCGGGACAGAGAACACTGAAGCTTTCTTT. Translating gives CASISGTENTEAFF.

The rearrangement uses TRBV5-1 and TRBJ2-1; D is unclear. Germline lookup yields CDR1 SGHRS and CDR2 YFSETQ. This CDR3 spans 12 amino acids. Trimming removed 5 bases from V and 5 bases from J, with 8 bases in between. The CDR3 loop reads CASRGPNNEQFF. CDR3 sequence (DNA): TGCGCCAGCAGGGGCCCCAACAATGAGCAGTTCTTC.

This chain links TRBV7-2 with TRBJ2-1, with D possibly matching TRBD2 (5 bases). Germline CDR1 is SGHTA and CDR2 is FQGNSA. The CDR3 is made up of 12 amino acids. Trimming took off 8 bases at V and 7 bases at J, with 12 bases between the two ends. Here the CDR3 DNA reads TGTGCCAGCGGGATATCGGGGAATGAGCAGTTCTTC. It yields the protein CASGISGNEQFF.